This T cell receptor (beta chain) was obtained from a study of cytomegalovirus exposure and HLA in healthy donors (dated by TCRdb to about 2017). Some background on the complete study: An earlier analysis of some 500 of the donors reported about 250 Gb of sequence data and around 120 million unique TCR beta sequences from approximately 180 million T cells. High-throughput TCR immunosequencing, statistical association of individual TCRs with disease status, and machine learning were combined to predict cytomegalovirus infection status. The study was designed to test whether signatures of past pathogen exposure could be identified by cataloging public T cell receptors. To study patterns of TCR occurrence, a later analysis re-analyzed previously published TCR beta repertoires from several hundred donors and added high-resolution HLA genotyping. The study profiled the T cell repertoires of approximately 700 subjects by immunosequencing and related them to cytomegalovirus serostatus. Class I and class II HLA loci were covered by the typing at four-digit resolution. The number of donors typed differed by locus, with 629-630 for A, B, C, DRB1 and DQB1, more than 500 for DQA1, nearly 610 for DPA1, and approximately 470 for DPB1. In a later genetic analysis, genome-wide SNP genotypes for about 55% of the roughly 700 donors were used, and that subset was treated as a discovery cohort. Among around 400 genotyped donors of the cohort, an average of about 240,000 unique TCR beta nucleotide sequences were sequenced per donor, about a sixth of them non-productive. All discovery cohort repertoires had been generated using a single sequencing platform. About 320 gigabases of sequencing data and tens of millions of unique TCR sequences were included in an early release covering about 620 HLA-typed donors. Donor age, sex, ethnicity and CMV serostatus were compiled together with the repertoire data. Of the roughly 400 genotyped donors, about 84% fell in the genetic ancestry cluster associated with self-reported Caucasian donors. About five DR-DQ haplotypes were treated as single units for association and clustering because of strong linkage in the cohort. To decide whether each TCR beta V gene segment behaved as functional or pseudogenic, an earlier analysis of several hundred of the donors relied on high-throughput TCR beta sequencing. Rather than using new phenotypic data, the later analysis identified candidate immune exposures from TCR beta sequences and from how often those sequences occurred across donors. Besides the first cohort of under 700 subjects, a separate validation cohort made up of over a hundred different subjects was used.

Library preparation was by the immunoSEQ multiplex PCR assay. For the multiplex PCR, a mixture combining 60 forward primers for TCR Vbeta segments and 13 reverse primers for TCR Jbeta segments was used. Amplification of the CDR3 region of rearranged TCR beta genes was performed with a multiplex PCR assay on genomic DNA. The amplified TCR beta libraries were sequenced on the Illumina HiSeq System as 87-base-pair reads. The study's own analysis went as follows. Across the roughly 640 repertoires, a later analysis counted 60 million to 90 million unique TCR beta chains, roughly 11 million of which were shared by at least two donors. A nearest-neighbor algorithm error-corrected the raw reads and collapsed the reads into unique sequences, merging closely related sequences to remove PCR and sequencing errors. To assign V, D and J gene segments, CDR3 sequences were aligned to IMGT reference sequences. For a sequence to be retained, at least a six-nucleotide match to both a V gene segment and a J gene segment was required. Rearrangements were called productive when the CDR3 lacked stop codons and stayed in frame with V and J; all others were non-productive. Following IMGT convention, CDR3 was defined as the stretch from the second conserved V-encoded cysteine up to the conserved J-encoded phenylalanine. The earlier analysis of fewer than 750 of the donors excluded sequences that lacked an unambiguous match to a single V gene segment. In an earlier analysis of some 590 of the donors, a V segment was called functional when productive rearrangements were above 56.7%, and segregating when the standard deviation between donors exceeded 5%. A statistical classification framework was built to diagnose cytomegalovirus status from the catalog of TCR beta chain sequences. In a later analysis, V and J genes were assigned by comparing TCR nucleotide sequences against IMGT/GENE-DB human TR gene sequences. A later analysis assigned CDR3 sequences and most-parsimonious VDJ recombination scenarios with the TCRdist pipeline. A later analysis defined each TCR beta chain by its CDR3 amino acid sequence plus V-gene family, and excluded reads lacking a unique V-gene family. In a later analysis, nearly 600 highly shared, low-generation-probability nucleotide sequences were removed to address suspected cross-contamination and a sequencing artifact. In a later analysis, a clonal expansion index was calculated for each public chain from normalized within-repertoire ranks of inferred template counts. In a later analysis, generation probabilities were computed using a VDJ recombination model fitted to out-of-frame rearrangements, and the results were checked against IGoR. In a later analysis, TCR-TCR, TCR-HLA and TCR-CMV co-occurrence was scored with hypergeometric tests, and a repertoire-size bias correction was applied to TCR pairs. False discovery rates were estimated in a later analysis by permuting HLA or CMV assignments 20 times. In a later analysis, co-occurring TCRs were grouped with DBSCAN, and TCRdist sequence similarity was added when clustering was performed within HLA-allele-positive subsets. Repertoires with fewer than 30,000 or more than 120,000 public chains were left out of co-occurrence clustering, as were five repertoires with anomalous nucleotide sharing. TCRdb stores this immuneACCESS table with in-frame sequences only. Part of the clones is absent; in the studies checked, under half of the shortfall reflects unresolved V genes, and no reason is known for the rest. The D gene and trimming were derived from the DNA, and the V and J assignments and clone size from that table. In this sample the table shows some 150,000 clones, around 72% of which occur a single time. Approximately 2% of the sample is in the top ten clones.

The cohort comprised 550 to 700 healthy bone marrow donors. At the time of sampling, every cohort member was nominally healthy, though immune exposures that went unrecorded were likely present. The donor was CMV seronegative and belonged to the group of 352 seronegative cohort members. A peripheral blood sample was provided by each donor, and peripheral blood mononuclear cells were used for TCR beta sequencing. The Qiagen DNeasy Blood Extraction Kit was used to extract genomic DNA from the blood cell samples. Remarks on this clone: Its antigen target is currently unknown. No base-level quality is on record; no much larger clone is a single base apart.

Overall study outcomes, separate from this receptor: Compared with equally common non-associated chains, HLA-associated TCR beta chains in a later analysis were more clonally expanded and had lower generation probabilities. According to a later genetic analysis, donors in an Asian-associated ancestry cluster had fewer N-insertions in productive TCRs than the roughly 700-donor mean. Cytomegalovirus status was reported to be diagnosed by the classifier with high specificity and sensitivity in both the original and validation cohorts. A few of the identified cytomegalovirus-associated TCR beta chains were confirmed in vitro to be specific for cytomegalovirus antigens. The only immune exposure information available for the cohort was CMV serostatus. In the study, some 180 TCR beta chains were listed as associated with cytomegalovirus. A later analysis found that TCR association rates varied across HLA loci, with DRB1 alleles showing the most associated TCRs and HLA-C alleles the fewest. The 87-base-pair reads could not distinguish some IMGT-functional V segments, including TRBV6-2 and TRBV6-3, so those segments were excluded. According to the authors, the approach could potentially be generalized to other disease states and immunological phenotypes. Because counts were too low, approximately 18 rarely observed V segments, including chromosome 9 orphons, were excluded from the earlier analysis of roughly 580 of the donors. An association between a missense DCLRE1C variant and V-gene and J-gene trimming of TCR beta chains was found in a later genetic analysis and replicated in an independent cohort. Assigning TCR associations to individual alleles was difficult when HLA alleles, especially DR and DQ, strongly co-occurred. A later analysis reported that several top co-occurrence clusters appeared linked to parvovirus B19, influenza, CMV and Epstein-Barr virus. In a later analysis, most CMV-associated TCR beta chains were found to appear HLA-restricted, with HLA associations seemingly driven largely by CMV exposure. A group of highly shared sequence variants was considered likely to be a technical artifact of the sequencing pipeline. In a later analysis, 15,000 to 20,000 TCR beta sequences were associated with specific HLA alleles at a false discovery rate of 0.05. Correlated functional status among segregating V segments might be attributable to linkage disequilibrium, but an unknown experimental factor could not be ruled out. Because HLA typing was unavailable for some donors at each locus, only the typed subset was used in association tests. Presence/absence analyses assumed roughly uniform sequencing depth across donors, an assumption that may not hold. A further reported finding was that TCR beta sequences accurately predicted the HLA-A and HLA-B alleles for most subjects in the first cohort. In an earlier analysis of approximately 600 of the donors, most TCR beta V segments were observed in productive rearrangements about 90% or about 30% of the time, broadly matching IMGT annotations. This cohort had only TCR beta chains sequenced, and the lack of alpha or paired-chain data limited which features could be detected. While some public TCRs were present in many individuals, most TCR sequences turned up only very rarely across donors.

V loses 6 bases, J loses 5 bases, and the germline ends lie 16 bases apart. The CDR3 goes from the cysteine to the phenylalanine over 14 residues. The entry retains the CDR3 DNA only, 42 bases that are in frame from base 1. Via the germline V gene, CDR1 is SNHLY and CDR2 FYNNEI. What was sequenced was PBMCs. The chain is assembled from TRBV2 and TRBJ1-1; a tentative D call is TRBD1 (6 bases match). The TCR originated in a man aged 40-55 years in good health and CMV-seronegative. The encoded CDR3 is CASSNIGGATEAFF. The DNA sequence reads TGTGCCAGCAGCAATATTGGGGGGGCAACTGAAGCTTTCTTT.